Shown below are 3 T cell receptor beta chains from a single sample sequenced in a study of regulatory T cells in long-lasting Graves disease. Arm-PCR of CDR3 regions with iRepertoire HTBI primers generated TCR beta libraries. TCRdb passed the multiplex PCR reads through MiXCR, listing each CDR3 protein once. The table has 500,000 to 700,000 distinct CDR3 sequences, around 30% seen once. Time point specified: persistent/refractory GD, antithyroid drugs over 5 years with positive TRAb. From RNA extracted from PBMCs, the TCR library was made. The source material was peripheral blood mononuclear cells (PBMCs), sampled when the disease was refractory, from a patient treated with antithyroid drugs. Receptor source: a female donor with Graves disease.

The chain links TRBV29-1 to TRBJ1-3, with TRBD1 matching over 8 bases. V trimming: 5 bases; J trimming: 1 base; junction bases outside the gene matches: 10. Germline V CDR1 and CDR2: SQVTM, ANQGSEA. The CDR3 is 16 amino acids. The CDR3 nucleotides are TGCAGCGTTTCAGAGCATACAGGGGGATCTGGAAACACCATATATTTT. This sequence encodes CSVSEHTGGSGNTIYF.

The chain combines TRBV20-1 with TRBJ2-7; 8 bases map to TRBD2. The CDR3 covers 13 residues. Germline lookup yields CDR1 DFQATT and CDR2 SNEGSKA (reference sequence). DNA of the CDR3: TGCAGCCCTCCCGGGGGGGGCTGTTACGAGCAGTACTTC. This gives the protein CSPPGGGCYEQYF.

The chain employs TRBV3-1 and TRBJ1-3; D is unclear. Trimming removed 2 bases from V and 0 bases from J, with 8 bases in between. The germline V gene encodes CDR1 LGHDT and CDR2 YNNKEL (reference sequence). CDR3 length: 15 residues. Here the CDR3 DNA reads TGTGCCAGCAGCCAATTTCAGTCCTCTGGAAACACCATATATTTT. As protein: CASSQFQSSGNTIYF.